This T cell receptor beta chain emerged from a study of T cell repertoires in cytomegalovirus infection. Study-wide context: Recently identified HLA-C-restricted and well-studied HLA-B-restricted CMV epitopes were used. Public TCR beta signatures provided an indication of both CMV infection and a matching HLA type. Study-wide findings and caveats: HLA-C-restricted TCR beta clonotypes specific for CMV led the ex vivo response.

This clonotype was seen a few times. Antigen: not known. In TCRdb, the reads were re-called with MiXCR into one record per CDR3 protein. The sample lists about 890,000 distinct CDR3 sequences, around a third occurring once. Germline CDR1 MNHNY, CDR2 SVGAGI (reference sequence). The CDR3 covers 17 residues. Trimming removed 0 bases at V and 0 bases at J, with 15 bases between. This sequence joins TRBV6-6 and TRBJ2-7, with D tentatively TRBD1 or TRBD2 (5 bases each). The origin of this receptor is a human donor in good health (CMV status not recorded). Some clones in this sample may be carry-over from other donors' samples. The source was cultured CD8+ T cells from PBMCs, collected from culture after CMV antigen stimulation. The CDR3 nucleotides read TGTGCCAGCAGTTACTCACCCCGGGACGGAAGCTCCTACGAGCAGTACTTC. Translated: CASSYSPRDGSSYEQYF.